Reported below is one T cell receptor (beta chain). The target of this receptor is not known. No much larger clonotype is one base removed from it; base qualities were not supplied. The entire isolated RNA was reverse transcribed using the High Capacity cDNA Reverse Transcription Kit, and thus expressed TCRB transcripts were sequenced. Naive, central memory and regulatory T cell samples underwent deep immunoSEQ sequencing, averaging around 4 million total reads per sample. Sorted cells were lysed in RLT buffer, and RNA was extracted using DNase-treated RNeasy Micro or Mini kits according to cell number. To prevent cross-contamination, every cell subset was processed on its own, while patient and healthy donor samples were processed together. The immunoSEQ multiplex PCR was used to amplify TCRB sequences from cDNA, generating 87-bp fragments that spanned the CDR3 region. Sequencing of the amplicons was performed on the Illumina HiSeq platform. The source study handled its data this way. PCR bias was computationally corrected using synthetic template baselines, reads within Hamming distance 2 were collapsed, and singletons that could not be merged were discarded. Reads were aligned against IMGT to assign V, D and J genes, CDR3 length and insertions or deletions at six rearrangement sites. Within each subset, clonotype counts were normalized to sorted cell number, after which true diversity and Gini coefficients were computed with the tcR R package. The overlap coefficient, calculated on TCRB nucleotide sequences, was used to quantify repertoire sharing. As a proxy for the pre-selection repertoire, out-of-frame TCRB sequences from naive cells were analyzed. The table was pulled from immuneACCESS by TCRdb, which kept in-frame rearrangements only. Such tables lose some clones; where checked, under half of the loss comes from unresolved V genes, and the rest has no known cause. That table is the source of V, J and clone size, and D and trimming were worked out from the DNA. This sample gives hundreds of thousands of clones in total; 9.5% to 12% of them show up just once. The ten largest make up approximately 0.05% of the sample.

The sample comes from a study of beta chain features in type 1 diabetes (dated by TCRdb to 2017 to 2018). Regarding the complete study: Mean age, gender distribution, total cell number and subset yield did not differ between patients and healthy donors. The study compared TCRB repertoires of sorted circulating CD4+ T cell subsets between recently diagnosed type 1 diabetes patients and matched healthy donors. Whereas all 30 or so donors provided naive and central memory subsets, regulatory and stem cell-like memory subsets were isolated from just 8 patients and roughly eight healthy donors. A total of 107,917,701 sorted cells were examined across all samples, and RNA yield correlated strongly with the number of cells per subset.

Each donor gave one peripheral blood draw, roughly 0.12 L on average, collected into heparinised tubes. A BD FACSAria II and a panel including CD45RO, CCR7, CD25, CD127, CD95 and CD27 were used to sort naive, central memory, regulatory and stem cell-like memory CD4+ T cells. Purity was above 95% for every sorted population. PBMCs were isolated immediately by Lymphoprep density gradient centrifugation and stained directly without culture. So that batch effects would be minimized, each experiment stained and sorted samples in pairs, pairing one healthy donor with one patient. Study-level results and caveats: HLA sub-analyses involved small numbers of individuals, so any influence of HLA type on TCRB rearrangement remained unresolved. Naive, central memory and regulatory TCRB repertoires appeared more similar among patients than among healthy donors. Patients with type 1 diabetes made fewer insertions and deleted more nucleotides at VDJ recombination sites, implying thymic rearrangement abnormalities. Type 1 diabetes patients showed a moderate but significant shortening of TCRB CDR3 length in all four CD4+ subsets. PCR might favor shorter templates, but patient and control samples were amplified and corrected together, so any skew would affect both groups equally. Sequencing cDNA rather than genomic DNA could over-represent highly expressing activated cells, although activation and CD3 levels did not differ between groups.

Per the germline V gene, SGHRS is the CDR1 and YFSETQ is the CDR2. From the cysteine through the phenylalanine, the CDR3 covers 14 amino acids. Just CDR3 DNA is preserved here, 42 bases in frame from base 1. V has 4 bases trimmed and J has 4 bases trimmed; junction bases matching no gene number 5. The sequence derives from a woman between 18 and 29 years old in good health. The sample comprised naive CD4+ T cells from blood. The meaning of the sample's cell subset or site label: true naive CD4+ T cells. Recombination linked TRBV5-1 to TRBJ2-4, and 7 junctional nucleotides match TRBD1. The CDR3 protein sequence reads: CASSEGQKKNIQYF. In nucleotides, the sequence is TGCGCCAGCAGCGAGGGACAGAAAAAAAACATTCAGTACTTC.